This T cell receptor (beta chain) comes out of a study of liver allograft versus peripheral blood T cells. Whole-study context: The authors compared T cell receptor repertoires in transplanted livers with those in the peripheral blood of recipients. Study conclusions and caveats: As reported, T cell receptor repertoires inside liver allografts differed from those present in peripheral blood.

TCRdb independently ran MiXCR on the reads; one entry per CDR3 protein. The sample carries about 1,900 distinct CDR3 sequences, under 20% recorded once. The CDR3 runs 17 residues. Germline V gene lookup returns CDR1 SGHDT and CDR2 YYEEEE. The V and J ends lost 1 base and 3 bases respectively, with 19 bases between them. In the case of this clonotype: Its antigen is not known.

The sequence came from a human patient who had a liver transplant. Some T cells here may be from the graft donor. The rearrangement links TRBV5-6 to TRBJ1-2, with no clear D. The CDR3 is CASSLLLILKSDYGYTF. The CDR3 DNA is TGTGCCAGCAGCTTGTTATTAATCCTGAAGAGTGACTATGGCTACACCTTC.